Following are 22 T cell receptor beta chains from one sample sequenced in a study of vaccination effects on CD4 cells after COVID-19. These receptors lack a known antigen. Using immunoSEQ multiplex PCR, the repertoire was profiled, and TCRdb retains in-frame clones only, with some absent. The sample includes tens of thousands of clones, about 80% of them seen just once. Scientists isolated CD4+ T cells after a roughly ten-day culture period ended. This specimen consisted of CD4+ T cells from PBMCs cultured without peptide, obtained before COVID-19 vaccination. The receptor set was obtained from a human donor who had a prior SARS-CoV-2 infection.

CDR3 nucleotide sequence: TGTGCCAGCAGTGAAGTAGGGGGTAAGATTGAAGCTTTCTTT. Its protein is CASSEVGGKIEAFF. The gene calls are TRBV2 and TRBJ1-1, with D possibly being TRBD1 (6 bases). Germline values: CDR1 SNHLY, CDR2 FYNNEI. V was trimmed by 1 base and J by 7 bases, leaving 13 bases between them. The CDR3 is made up of 14 amino acids.

This sequence joins TRBV2 and TRBJ2-5; 9 bases fit TRBD1. Germline V CDR1 and CDR2: SNHLY, FYNNEI. This CDR3 spans 16 amino acids. J gave up 5 bases and V 4 bases, and 11 bases lay outside the gene matches. The CDR3 DNA reads TGTGCCAGCAGTGGCCCCCGACAGGGGGGCGGGGAGACCCAGTACTTC. Protein sequence: CASSGPRQGGGETQYF.

This clone was counted a few times. J is TRBJ2-6 and V is TRBV18; D possibly uses TRBD1 or TRBD2 (5 bases each). There are 17 residues in the CDR3. Germline CDR1 and CDR2: KGHSH and LQKENI. Trimming shortened V by 4 bases and J by 0 bases, and 13 bases separated the two germline ends. The CDR3 sequence is CASSRWDGDSGANVLTF. CDR3 nucleotide sequence: TGTGCCAGCTCACGCTGGGACGGGGACTCTGGGGCCAACGTCCTGACTTTC.

CDR3 sequence reads: CASTPRETQYF. Here the CDR3 DNA reads TGTGCCAGTACCCCTCGGGAGACCCAGTACTTC. The chain combines TRBV2 with TRBJ2-5, with unresolved D. The CDR3 totals 11 residues. With 9 bases removed from V and 5 bases from J, the gap between germline ends came to 10 bases. The germline CDR1 and CDR2 sequences are SNHLY and FYNNEI.

The gene calls are TRBV5-1 and TRBJ2-5, with D perhaps matching TRBD1 or TRBD2 (6 bases each). Trimming shortened V by 3 bases and J by 4 bases, and 13 bases separated the two germline ends. Germline V gene data show CDR1 as SGHRS and CDR2 as YFSETQ. The CDR3 has 14 amino acids. For the CDR3, the DNA is TGCGCCAGCAGCTCTGGGGGGCCCTCAGAGACCCAGTACTTC. It translates to CASSSGGPSETQYF.

This clone was counted only a few times. The V gene is TRBV20-1, the J gene TRBJ1-2, with D hard to call. This CDR3 comprises 11 residues. Trimming took 5 bases from V and 4 from J, leaving 8 bases between them. The germline V gene has CDR1 DFQATT and CDR2 SNEGSKA (reference sequence). The CDR3 sequence is CSAQDSYGYTF. The DNA for the CDR3 is TGCAGTGCTCAGGACTCCTATGGCTACACCTTC.

The J gene is TRBJ2-5, the V gene TRBV5-1; D may be TRBD2 (7 bases). CDR3 length: 15 residues. The V gene's germline CDR1 is SGHRS and CDR2 YFSETQ. V was clipped by 0 bases and J by 1 base, with 10 bases between them. The CDR3, as DNA: TGCGCCAGCAGCTTGGGGAGGGGGGGCCAAGAGACCCAGTACTTC. Encoded protein: CASSLGRGGQETQYF.

The sample holds one count of this clone. The rearrangement uses TRBV2 and TRBJ2-7; D is undetermined. The CDR3 length is 14 residues. V lost 5 bases and J 5 bases, leaving 16 bases between the germline ends. The germline CDR1 and CDR2 sequences are SNHLY and FYNNEI. For the CDR3, the DNA is TGTGCCAGCAGTCGAGCCGGCCCTCAGGACGAGCAGTACTTC. Protein: CASSRAGPQDEQYF.

This clone has only a few counts. The chain is built from TRBV7-3 and TRBJ2-1; unclear D gene. From germline, CDR1 is SGHTA and CDR2 FQGTGA. CDR3 length: 13 amino acids. V lost 5 bases, J lost 7 bases, and 12 bases lay in between. The DNA for the CDR3 is TGTGCCAGCAGCCCTGGAGAGACGAATGAGCAGTTCTTC. Protein product: CASSPGETNEQFF.

This clone has only one observation. V is TRBV11-2 and J is TRBJ2-2; D is undetermined. The CDR3 extends over 12 amino acids. The germline gives CDR1 SGHAT, CDR2 FQNNGV. Trimming removed 5 bases at V and 4 bases at J, with 5 bases between. The CDR3 spells CASSLVTGELFF. In nucleotides, the CDR3 is TGTGCCAGCAGCCTAGTCACCGGGGAGCTGTTTTTT. Looking up the rest from reference TRBV11-2 and TRBJ2-2 gives the full variable domain: EAGVAQSPRYKIIEKRQSVAFWCNPISGHATLYWYQQILGQGPKLLIQFQNNGVVDDSQLPKDRFSAERLKGVDSTLKIQPAKLEDSAVYLCASSLVTGELFFGEGSRLTVL.

The genes are TRBV3-1 (or the pseudogene TRBV3-2) and TRBJ1-1; 7 positions agree with TRBD1. Unmatched junction bases numbered 6, after V lost 1 base and J lost 4 bases. The CDR3 is 15 amino acids. The germline CDR1 and CDR2 sequences are LGHDT and YNNKEL (reference sequence). The CDR3 region is CASSQAGQEGTEAFF. The CDR3 DNA sequence: TGTGCCAGCAGCCAAGCTGGACAGGAGGGCACTGAAGCTTTCTTT.

The rearrangement joins TRBV5-1 to TRBJ2-1, with D uncertain. Germline V CDR1 and CDR2: SGHRS, YFSETQ. The V end was cut by 0 bases, the J end by 4 bases, with 8 bases between. The CDR3 totals 14 residues. CDR3 sequence (DNA): TGCGCCAGCAGCTTGGCCGGGCGATACAATGAGCAGTTCTTC. Encoded protein: CASSLAGRYNEQFF.

This chain joins TRBV11-3 and TRBJ2-7; 10 bases match TRBD1. The CDR3 extends over 16 amino acids. Germline V CDR1 and CDR2: SGHNT, YENEEA. The trim removed 0 bases at V and 2 bases at J, leaving 4 bases unmatched. The CDR3 loop reads CASSLERTGGAYEQYF. CDR3 sequence (DNA): TGTGCCAGCAGCTTAGAGCGGACAGGGGGGGCCTACGAGCAGTACTTC.

This chain links TRBV18 with TRBJ1-2; D unresolved. The CDR3 loop spans 15 amino acids. The ends were cut back, 2 bases at V and 2 bases at J, with 12 bases in the middle. The germline gives CDR1 KGHSH, CDR2 LQKENI. CDR3 protein: CASSPDLGANYGYTF. The CDR3 DNA sequence: TGTGCCAGCTCACCAGACTTAGGCGCCAACTATGGCTACACCTTC.

The chain links TRBV6-1 to TRBJ1-5; tentative D call: TRBD1 (5 bases). V was trimmed by 4 bases and J by 5 bases, leaving 18 bases between them. CDR1 MNHNS and CDR2 SASEGT come from the germline V gene. The CDR3 is 16 amino acids. CDR3: CASSGRDLLRDQPQHF. Written as DNA, the CDR3 is TGTGCCAGCAGTGGCCGGGACCTCTTAAGAGATCAGCCCCAGCATTTT.

This chain joins TRBV28 and TRBJ2-6, with D perhaps matching TRBD2 (5 bases). The V gene's germline CDR1 is MDHEN and CDR2 SYDVKM. The CDR3 runs 17 residues. V lost 0 bases to trimming and J lost 0 bases, with 9 bases between them. The CDR3 DNA follows: TGTGCCAGCAGTTTATGGGACTTCGTCTCTGGGGCCAACGTCCTGACTTTC. Protein: CASSLWDFVSGANVLTF. The full variable domain, completed using reference TRBV28 and TRBJ2-6, is DVKVTQSSRYLVKRTGEKVFLECVQDMDHENMFWYRQDPGLGLRLIYFSYDVKMKEKGDIPEGYSVSREKKERFSLILESASTNQTSMYLCASSLWDFVSGANVLTFGAGSRLTVL.

The rearrangement links TRBV3-1 (or the pseudogene TRBV3-2) to TRBJ1-1; 9 bases align to TRBD1. The germline V gene encodes CDR1 LGHDT and CDR2 YNNKEL (reference sequence). The CDR3 sequence is 15 residues long. Losses at the gene ends were 4 bases for V and 4 bases for J; bases not matched to a gene: 7. The CDR3 sequence is CASSRTGVRGTEAFF. The CDR3 DNA sequence: TGTGCCAGCAGCCGGACAGGGGTTCGAGGCACTGAAGCTTTCTTT.

J is TRBJ2-7 and V is TRBV18, with 11 positions matching TRBD2. CDR1 is KGHSH and CDR2 is LQKENI in the germline V gene. The V and J ends lost 0 bases and 4 bases, in that order; junction bases with no gene match: 5. The CDR3 has 16 amino acids. The CDR3 spells CASSPPGLAEGYEQYF. CDR3 sequence (DNA): TGTGCCAGCTCACCACCGGGACTAGCGGAGGGTTACGAGCAGTACTTC. The full variable domain, completed using reference TRBV18 and TRBJ2-7, is NAGVMQNPRHLVRRRGQEARLRCSPMKGHSHVYWYRQLPEEGLKFMVYLQKENIIDESGMPKERFSAEFPKEGPSILRIQQVVRGDSAAYFCASSPPGLAEGYEQYFGPGTRLTVT.

The CDR3 sequence is CASSLVQGVTYGYTF. The DNA for the CDR3 is TGCGCCAGCAGCTTGGTCCAGGGGGTGACCTATGGCTACACCTTC. The chain recombines TRBV5-1 with TRBJ1-2, with 7 positions matching TRBD1. In germline, CDR1 is SGHRS, CDR2 YFSETQ. The CDR3 runs to 15 residues. Trimming cost V 0 bases and J 4 bases; bases outside gene matches: 6. The whole variable domain, remainder taken from reference TRBV5-1 and TRBJ1-2, is KAGVTQTPRYLIKTRGQQVTLSCSPISGHRSVSWYQQTPGQGLQFLFEYFSETQRNKGNFPGRFSGRQFSNSRSEMNVSTLELGDSALYLCASSLVQGVTYGYTFGSGTRLTVV.

V and J are TRBV2 and TRBJ1-6; a possible D gene is TRBD1 (6 bases). The germline CDR1 and CDR2 sequences are SNHLY and FYNNEI. The V end was cut by 5 bases, the J end by 10 bases, with 15 bases between. The CDR3 covers 14 residues. In nucleotides, the CDR3 is TGTGCCAGCAGTCGCAACAGGGTCGGCTCACCCCTCCACTTT. Translating gives CASSRNRVGSPLHF. The full variable domain, in which reference TRBV2 and TRBJ1-6 provide the parts outside the CDR3, is EPEVTQTPSHQVTQMGQEVILRCVPISNHLYFYWYRQILGQKVEFLVSFYNNEISEKSEIFDDQFSVERPDGSNFTLKIRSTKLEDSAMYFCASSRNRVGSPLHFGNGTRLTVT.

The chain uses TRBV11-3 and TRBJ2-1; no definite D call. V lost 1 base, J lost 8 bases, and 6 bases lay in between. The CDR3 has 12 residues. CDR1 and CDR2 (germline): SGHNT, YENEEA. The DNA for the CDR3 is TGTGCCAGCAGCTTAGGGGGTGATGAGCAGTTCTTC. Amino acids: CASSLGGDEQFF.

The rearrangement joins TRBV11-3 to TRBJ2-7; unclear D gene. Trimming took 1 base from V and 2 from J, leaving 12 bases between them. The CDR3 is 15 residues long. Germline assignment: CDR1 SGHNT and CDR2 YENEEA. The CDR3 region has the DNA TGTGCCAGCAGCTTAGGATCCTCGGCCACCTACGAGCAGTACTTC. It translates to CASSLGSSATYEQYF.